Listed below are T cell receptor beta chains from one sample, sequenced in a study of neurological immune-mediated disorders. A single record per CDR3 protein comes from TCRdb applying MiXCR to the 5' RACE reads. The sample carries about 41,000 distinct CDR3 sequences, approximately 15% recorded once. The specimen sequenced was CD4+ T cells from blood. All receptors come from a woman aged 55-69 years with HTLV-1-associated myelopathy (HAM/TSP). The CDR3 runs from the conserved cysteine through the conserved F or W. D genes are given only for firm matches. Size is omitted from some rows. Given values are once, few, many or a class for expanded clones.

cdr3_nt: TGCGCCAGCAGCCCGGGACACTACTATGGCTACACCTTC; cdr3_aa: CASSPGHYYGYTF; clone_size: once; v_call: TRBV5-1; j_call: TRBJ1-2; d_call: NA
cdr3_nt: TGTGCCAGCAGCAATAGAATAGACAGGGCGGGCAACACTGAAGCTTTCTTT; cdr3_aa: CASSNRIDRAGNTEAFF; clone_size: many; v_call: TRBV7-9; j_call: TRBJ1-1; d_call: TRBD1
cdr3_nt: TGCGCCAGCAGCGACACTGGGGCCAACGTCCTGACTTTC; cdr3_aa: CASSDTGANVLTF; clone_size: many; v_call: TRBV5-1; j_call: TRBJ2-6; d_call: NA
cdr3_nt: TGTGCCATCAGTGAGGAGATTAACTATGGCTACACCTTC; cdr3_aa: CAISEEINYGYTF; clone_size: many; v_call: TRBV10-3; j_call: TRBJ1-2; d_call: NA
cdr3_nt: TGTGCCAGCAGTTACTCGATTGGTGCAGGGGCCACCAATCAGCCCCAGCATTTT; cdr3_aa: CASSYSIGAGATNQPQHF; clone_size: many; v_call: TRBV6-6; j_call: TRBJ1-5; d_call: NA
cdr3_nt: TGCGCCAGCAGCCGAACTAGCGGGGGTAATGAGCAGTTCTTC; cdr3_aa: CASSRTSGGNEQFF; clone_size: many; v_call: TRBV5-1; j_call: TRBJ2-1; d_call: TRBD2
cdr3_nt: TGCGCCAGCAGCGAGCTTCAACAGGGACCCGGTAGTGATACGCAGTATTTT; cdr3_aa: CASSELQQGPGSDTQYF; clone_size: many; v_call: TRBV5-1; j_call: TRBJ2-3; d_call: NA
cdr3_nt: TGCAGCGTTGGCGGAGCGGGGAGCACAGATACGCAGTATTTT; cdr3_aa: CSVGGAGSTDTQYF; clone_size: many; v_call: TRBV29-1; j_call: TRBJ2-3; d_call: TRBD2
cdr3_nt: TGCAGTGCTGGACAGCCCTGGGCCAACTCCTACAATGAGCAGTTCTTC; cdr3_aa: CSAGQPWANSYNEQFF; clone_size: many; v_call: TRBV20-1; j_call: TRBJ2-1; d_call: NA
cdr3_nt: TGTGCCAGCAGTGATACTCGGAAAGGGCTCTATGGCTACACCTTC; cdr3_aa: CASSDTRKGLYGYTF; clone_size: many; v_call: TRBV6-5; j_call: TRBJ1-2; d_call: NA
cdr3_nt: TGCGCCAGCAGCCACCCGCCCAGGGGACACTATGGCTACACCTTC; cdr3_aa: CASSHPPRGHYGYTF; clone_size: many; v_call: TRBV4-1; j_call: TRBJ1-2; d_call: NA
cdr3_nt: TGTGCCACCAGTGATGCGACGTCCCAGGATAGCGAGCAGTACTTC; cdr3_aa: CATSDATSQDSEQYF; clone_size: NA; v_call: TRBV24-1; j_call: TRBJ2-7; d_call: NA
cdr3_nt: TGCGCCAGCAGCTTGGGGCAAGGGGACACCGGGGAGCTGTTTTTT; cdr3_aa: CASSLGQGDTGELFF; clone_size: many; v_call: TRBV5-1; j_call: TRBJ2-2; d_call: NA
cdr3_nt: TGTGCCATCAGTGAGGGGGAGCGTTACTATGGCTACACCTTC; cdr3_aa: CAISEGERYYGYTF; clone_size: many; v_call: TRBV10-3; j_call: TRBJ1-2; d_call: NA
cdr3_nt: TGTGCCAGAGGCAGGGAATCGGGGCAGCCCCAGCATTTT; cdr3_aa: CARGRESGQPQHF; clone_size: many; v_call: TRBV21-1; j_call: TRBJ1-5; d_call: NA
cdr3_nt: TGTGCTAGTGGCTGGTCCTACGAGCAGTACTTC; cdr3_aa: CASGWSYEQYF; clone_size: NA; v_call: TRBV12-5; j_call: TRBJ2-7; d_call: NA
cdr3_nt: TGTGCCAGCAGCGTATGGGGGGACTGGTTCACAGATACGCAGTATTTT; cdr3_aa: CASSVWGDWFTDTQYF; clone_size: many; v_call: TRBV9; j_call: TRBJ2-3; d_call: NA
cdr3_nt: TGTGCCAGCAGTATTGGGACTAGCGGCTACAATGAGCAGTTCTTC; cdr3_aa: CASSIGTSGYNEQFF; clone_size: many; v_call: TRBV12-3/TRBV12-4; j_call: TRBJ2-1; d_call: TRBD2
cdr3_nt: TGTGCCAGCAGTTTAACGGACTTTAACTATGGCTACACCTTC; cdr3_aa: CASSLTDFNYGYTF; clone_size: many; v_call: TRBV12-3/TRBV12-4; j_call: TRBJ1-2; d_call: NA
cdr3_nt: TGCAGCGGAGAGGTAGCGAACACTGAAGCTTTCTTT; cdr3_aa: CSGEVANTEAFF; clone_size: many; v_call: TRBV29-1; j_call: TRBJ1-1; d_call: NA
cdr3_nt: TGTGCCAGCAGCTTAGCGCCAGGAAACACCATATATTTT; cdr3_aa: CASSLAPGNTIYF; clone_size: many; v_call: TRBV7-6; j_call: TRBJ1-3; d_call: NA
cdr3_nt: TGTGCCAGCACTCCTGGGACTGGCACTAACTATGGCTACACCTTC; cdr3_aa: CASTPGTGTNYGYTF; clone_size: many; v_call: TRBV12-3/TRBV12-4; j_call: TRBJ1-2; d_call: NA
cdr3_nt: TGTGCCAGCAGCTTGGCTTTGGGACAGGGAGGAGAGACCCAGTACTTC; cdr3_aa: CASSLALGQGGETQYF; clone_size: many; v_call: TRBV5-6; j_call: TRBJ2-5; d_call: TRBD1
cdr3_nt: TGTGCCAGCACCGACAGGGGGTCGGAGCCCCTCCACTTT; cdr3_aa: CASTDRGSEPLHF; clone_size: many; v_call: TRBV25-1; j_call: TRBJ1-6; d_call: TRBD1